Listed below are T cell receptor beta chains from one sample, sequenced in a study of tumor-infiltrating lymphocytes in primary liver carcinoma. TCRdb used MiXCR to reprocess the multiplex PCR reads, holding one entry per CDR3 protein. The table has nearly 200,000 distinct CDR3 sequences, about 65% seen once. Sequencing was performed on peripheral blood. The receptors were sampled from a woman in her fifties or sixties with primary liver carcinoma and hepatitis B virus infection. The CDR3 runs from the conserved cysteine through the conserved F or W. The D gene is left open where the match is weak. Clone sizes are given selectively: once, few, many, or a class where the clone is expanded.

size	V	J	D	CDR3	DNA
few	TRBV28	TRBJ2-1	TRBD2	CASSSPGAGGGRNEQFF	TGTGCCAGCAGCTCCCCTGGGGCCGGCGGGGGGCGCAATGAGCAGTTCTTC
.	TRBV29-1	TRBJ2-3	TRBD2	CGVPGLAGSTDTQYF	TGCGGCGTTCCGGGACTAGCGGGATCCACAGATACGCAATATTTT
.	TRBV11-3	TRBJ2-5	TRBD1	CASSLWDRTAEETQYF	TGTGCCAGCAGCTTATGGGACAGGACAGCGGAAGAGACCCAGTACTTC
.	TRBV6-5	TRBJ1-3	.	CASSLGSGNIIYF	TGTGCCAGCAGCCTAGGGAGTGGAAACATCATATATTTT
.	TRBV11-2	TRBJ1-5	.	CACSVMYDQPQHF	TGTGCCTGCAGCGTCATGTATGATCAGCCACAGCATTTT
.	TRBV7-9	TRBJ1-5	.	CAISLLGKPQHF	TGTGCCATCAGCTTATTGGGGAAGCCCCAGCATTTT
few	TRBV28	TRBJ2-3	TRBD2	CASSSPIGGRATDTQYF	TGTGCCAGCAGTTCCCCAATTGGCGGGAGGGCCACAGATACGCAGTATTTT
.	TRBV29-1	TRBJ2-5	TRBD2	CSVEETSGYQETQYF	TGTAGCGTTGAAGAGACTAGCGGGTATCAAGAGACCCAGTACTTC
few	TRBV5-1	TRBJ2-1	.	CASSLTTNEQFF	TGCGCCAGCAGCTTGACTACTAATGAGCAGTTCTTC
once	TRBV11-2	TRBJ2-5	.	CASSRPTGASGGETQYF	TGTGCCAGCAGCAGACCTACAGGGGCCAGCGGGGGTGAGACCCAGTACTTC
.	TRBV7-9	TRBJ2-1	.	CASSGVHSYNEQFF	TGTGCCAGCAGTGGGGTCCATAGTTACAATGAGCAGTTCTTC
.	TRBV10-3	TRBJ1-1	.	CAISESHGLGTEAFF	TGTGCCATCAGTGAATCACATGGTTTAGGCACTGAAGCTTTCTTT
.	TRBV29-1	TRBJ1-5	.	CSASESGSDQPQHF	TGCAGCGCCTCAGAGTCAGGCAGCGATCAGCCCCAGCATTTT
.	TRBV11-1	TRBJ2-3	TRBD1	CASLLRDRVSDTQYF	TGTGCCAGCCTCCTCCGGGACAGGGTGTCAGATACACAGTATTTT
many	TRBV5-5	TRBJ2-7	.	CASSLVGRGAYEQYF	TGTGCCAGCAGCTTGGTGGGCAGAGGAGCCTACGAGCAGTACTTC
.	TRBV21-1	TRBJ2-7	.	CASSKGGGVGGEQYF	TGTGCCAGCAGCAAAGGAGGGGGTGTTGGTGGCGAGCAGTACTTC
.	TRBV28	TRBJ2-1	.	CASSTNRDWDNEQFF	TGTGCCAGCAGTACCAACCGGGACTGGGACAATGAGCAGTTCTTC
many	TRBV29-1	TRBJ2-7	TRBD1	CSAQDRGRASEQYF	TGCAGCGCGCAGGACAGGGGGCGTGCCTCGGAGCAGTACTTC
.	TRBV11-3	TRBJ2-1	.	CAGSLSGTYNEQFF	TGTGCCGGCAGCTTAAGTGGGACCTACAATGAGCAGTTCTTC
many	TRBV6-5	TRBJ2-7	.	CASSYSMLSGEQYF	TGTGCCAGCAGTTACTCGATGCTGTCGGGCGAGCAGTACTTC
.	TRBV7-8	TRBJ1-5	.	CASSSHRVRGQPQHF	TGTGCCAGCAGCTCACACCGGGTCCGAGGACAGCCCCAGCATTTT
many	TRBV6-6	TRBJ2-7	TRBD2	CASSGTSGRISHEQYF	TGTGCCAGCAGTGGCACTAGCGGGAGAATCTCCCACGAGCAGTACTTC
.	TRBV28	TRBJ1-1	.	CASTWGGAYSTEAFF	TGTGCCAGCACGTGGGGGGGCGCGTATAGTACTGAAGCTTTCTTT
many	TRBV14	TRBJ2-3	.	CASSQGYSNTDTQYF	TGTGCCAGCAGCCAAGGGTACTCTAACACAGATACGCAGTATTTT
.	TRBV7-9	TRBJ2-1	TRBD2	CASSSHRLAPIRWFF	TGTGCCAGCAGCTCACACCGACTAGCGCCCATAAGGTGGTTCTTC
.	TRBV11-2	TRBJ1-1	.	CASSPHQHGHHHFWGYEALF	TGTGCCAGCAGCCCACATCAGCACGGACACCATCACTTTTGGGGCTATGAAGCTTTATTT
.	TRBV11-2	TRBJ2-2	.	CASSQELPGDTGELFF	TGTGCCAGTAGCCAGGAACTTCCAGGGGACACCGGGGAGCTGTTTTTT
many	TRBV4-1	TRBJ2-2	.	CASSQGGGTGPYTGELFF	TGCGCCAGCAGCCAAGGGGGGGGCACCGGGCCGTACACCGGGGAGCTGTTTTTT
many	TRBV7-9	TRBJ2-3	.	CASSAPRSSTDTQYF	TGTGCCAGCAGCGCGCCGCGGTCTAGCACAGATACGCAGTATTTT
.	TRBV20-1	TRBJ2-4	TRBD2	CSTPRGVGDIQYF	TGCAGTACCCCACGGGGGGTCGGGGACATTCAGTACTTC
.	TRBV29-1	TRBJ2-5	.	CSVGDGILETQYF	TGCAGCGTGGGGGATGGAATCTTAGAGACCCAGTACTTC
.	TRBV2	TRBJ2-3	TRBD2	CASSQLAESLTDTQYF	TGTGCCAGCAGCCAACTAGCGGAAAGCCTCACAGATACGCAGTATTTT
.	TRBV6-5	TRBJ2-1	.	CASSTRSGFAYNEQFF	TGTGCCAGCTCTACACGTTCCGGGTTCGCCTACAATGAGCAGTTCTTC
.	TRBV5-1	TRBJ2-1	TRBD2	CTNSFLGLAGVGYNEQFF	TGCACCAACAGCTTTCTGGGACTAGCGGGAGTAGGCTACAATGAGCAGTTCTTC
few	TRBV4-1	TRBJ2-3	TRBD2	CASSQAPGTSKADTQYF	TGCGCCAGCAGCCAAGCCCCCGGGACTAGCAAGGCAGATACGCAGTATTTT
.	TRBV5-5	TRBJ2-7	.	CVSSFGQSPTEHYF	TGTGTCAGCAGCTTTGGGCAGAGTCCGACCGAGCACTACTTC
few	TRBV12-3/TRBV12-4	TRBJ1-3	TRBD1	CASTSGGRFGNTIYF	TGTGCCAGCACCTCAGGGGGTCGCTTCGGAAACACCATATATTTT
.	TRBV12-5	TRBJ1-3	.	CAGGLGISGITIYF	TGTGCTGGTGGTTTGGGGATCTCTGGAATCACCATATATTTT
once	TRBV10-3	TRBJ1-5	.	CAMSETWTAANQPQHF	TGTGCCATGAGTGAGACCTGGACGGCTGCGAATCAGCCCCAGCATTTT
.	TRBV7-9	TRBJ2-7	.	CASNRGTWGEQYF	TGTGCCAGCAACCGCGGGACCTGGGGCGAGCAGTACTTC
.	TRBV11-2	TRBJ2-7	TRBD1	CASRLEKGQGYEQYF	TGCGCCAGCAGGTTAGAAAAGGGACAGGGCTACGAGCAGTACTTC
few	TRBV7-9	TRBJ2-3	TRBD2	CASSGSSGKTPVDTQYF	TGTGCCAGCAGCGGATCTAGCGGGAAGACACCTGTGGATACGCAGTATTTT
many	TRBV4-2	TRBJ2-7	TRBD2	CASSQDSRGTSSYEQYF	TGTGCCAGCAGCCAAGATTCGCGGGGGACTTCATCCTACGAGCAGTACTTC
many	TRBV7-8	TRBJ2-3	.	CASSPVWGTNTDTQYF	TGTGCCAGCAGCCCCGTGTGGGGAACAAACACAGATACGCAGTATTTT
.	TRBV12-3/TRBV12-4	TRBJ1-1	.	CDSSPGLNTEAFF	TGTGACAGCAGTCCTGGCCTGAACACTGAAGCTTTCTTT
few	TRBV11-2	TRBJ1-2	.	CVSSPGTYGYTF	TGTGTTAGCAGCCCGGGGACGTATGGCTACACCTTC
many	TRBV11-2	TRBJ2-2	TRBD2	CASSLSGSSGGELFF	TGTGCCAGCAGCTTAAGCGGGAGTTCTGGCGGGGAGCTGTTTTTT
.	TRBV29-1	TRBJ1-2	.	CSVDRSGYGYTF	TGCAGCGTTGATAGGAGCGGCTATGGTTACACCTTC
few	TRBV6-1	TRBJ2-1	.	CASNPHYYNERFF	TGTGCCAGCAACCCTCACTATTACAATGAGCGGTTCTTC
many	TRBV13	TRBJ2-7	.	CASSLVDVGVLEQYF	TGTGCCAGCAGCTTAGTTGACGTTGGGGTCCTCGAGCAGTACTTC
.	TRBV11-2	TRBJ2-3	.	CASSLKPGLGTYTQYF	TGTGCCAGCAGCCTTAAACCGGGCCTAGGCACATATACGCAGTATTTT
many	TRBV7-8	TRBJ1-5	.	CASSLLGRGNQPQHF	TGTGCCAGCAGCTTATTGGGAAGGGGCAATCAGCCCCAGCATTTT
.	TRBV11-2	TRBJ1-4	.	CASNLMGQSELFF	TGTGCCAGCAACTTAATGGGCCAGTCGGAACTTTTTTTT
once	TRBV5-1	TRBJ2-3	TRBD2	CGSNSGSWGTDTQYF	TGCGGCAGCAATAGCGGGAGCTGGGGCACAGATACGCAGTATTTT
once	TRBV5-5	TRBJ1-5	TRBD1	CASSPTGGVRQPQHF	TGTGCCAGCAGCCCGACAGGGGGGGTCAGGCAGCCCCAGCATTTT
few	TRBV12-3/TRBV12-4	TRBJ2-3	.	CASSSVLALSTDTQYF	TGTGCCAGCAGTTCGGTTCTAGCCCTGAGCACAGATACGCAGTATTTT
.	TRBV5-4	TRBJ2-5	.	CASSLTGGTQCF	TGTGCCAGCAGCTTGACTGGGGGGACCCAGTGCTTC